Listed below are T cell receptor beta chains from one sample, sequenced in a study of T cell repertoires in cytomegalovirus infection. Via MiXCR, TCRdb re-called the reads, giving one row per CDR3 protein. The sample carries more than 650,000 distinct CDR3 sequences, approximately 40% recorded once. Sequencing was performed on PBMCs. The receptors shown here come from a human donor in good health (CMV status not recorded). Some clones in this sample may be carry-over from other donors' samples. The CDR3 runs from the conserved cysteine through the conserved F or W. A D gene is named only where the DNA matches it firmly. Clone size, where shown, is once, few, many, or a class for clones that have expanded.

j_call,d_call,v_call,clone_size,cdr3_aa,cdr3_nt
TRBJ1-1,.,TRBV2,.,CASSENGAEAFF,TGTGCCAGCAGTGAAAATGGGGCTGAAGCTTTCTTT
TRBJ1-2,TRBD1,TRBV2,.,CASSVEGQTYGYTF,TGTGCCAGCAGTGTGGAGGGACAGACATATGGCTACACCTTC
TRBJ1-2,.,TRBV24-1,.,CATSARDDYGYTF,TGTGCCACCAGTGCTAGGGACGACTATGGCTACACCTTC
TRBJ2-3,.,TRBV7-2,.,CASSSRDPRIDTQYF,TGTGCCAGCAGCTCGAGGGACCCAAGAATAGATACGCAGTATTTT
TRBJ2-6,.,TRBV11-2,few,CASSRQWTDPSGANVLTF,TGTGCCAGCAGCCGGCAGTGGACCGATCCCTCTGGGGCCAACGTCCTGACTTTC
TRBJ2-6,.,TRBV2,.,CASSSLGGANVLTF,TGTGCCAGCAGTTCGCTGGGTGGGGCCAACGTCCTGACTTTC
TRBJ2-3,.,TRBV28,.,CASIDGADTQYF,TGTGCCAGCATCGATGGCGCGGATACGCAGTATTTT
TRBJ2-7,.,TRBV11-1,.,CASSTTTTVYEQYF,TGTGCCAGCAGCACGACTACGACAGTTTATGAGCAGTACTTC
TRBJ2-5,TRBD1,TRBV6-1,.,CASKSRTGGSQETQYF,TGTGCCAGCAAATCGAGGACAGGGGGCTCACAAGAGACCCAGTACTTC
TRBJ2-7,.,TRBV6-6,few,CASSTPGPPGYEQYF,TGTGCCAGCAGTACCCCCGGGCCCCCAGGCTACGAGCAGTACTTC
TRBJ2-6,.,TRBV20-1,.,CSARAPRLAGAGANVLTF,TGCAGTGCTAGAGCTCCCCGACTGGCGGGTGCTGGGGCCAACGTCCTGACTTTC
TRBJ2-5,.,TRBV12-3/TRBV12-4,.,CASSLAGGNRETQYF,TGTGCCAGCAGTTTAGCAGGGGGGAATAGAGAGACCCAGTACTTC
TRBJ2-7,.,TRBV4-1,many,CASSQPGTYEQYF,TGCGCCAGCAGCCAGCCAGGCACTTACGAGCAGTACTTC
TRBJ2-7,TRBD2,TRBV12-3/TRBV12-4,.,CASSLGASGRSYF,TGTGCCAGCAGTTTAGGCGCTAGCGGTAGGTCGTACTTC
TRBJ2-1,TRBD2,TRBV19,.,CASSLDLSGSSYNEQFF,TGTGCCAGTAGTCTAGACCTTAGCGGGAGCTCCTACAATGAGCAGTTCTTC
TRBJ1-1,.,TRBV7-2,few,CASSLMWVQNTEAFF,TGTGCCAGCAGCTTAATGTGGGTTCAAAACACTGAAGCTTTCTTT
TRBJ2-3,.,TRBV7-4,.,CASSLSGINTDTQYF,TGTGCCAGCAGCTTATCTGGAATCAACACAGATACGCAGTATTTT
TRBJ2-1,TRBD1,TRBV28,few,CASLSQGANEQFF,TGTGCCAGCTTGAGCCAGGGGGCGAATGAGCAGTTCTTC
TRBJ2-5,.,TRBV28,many,CASSTPRAQGRETQYF,TGTGCCAGCAGCACGCCCCGGGCCCAGGGGAGGGAGACCCAGTACTTC
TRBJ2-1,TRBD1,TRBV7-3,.,CASSFDRAYNEQFF,TGTGCCAGCAGCTTCGACAGGGCCTACAATGAGCAGTTCTTC
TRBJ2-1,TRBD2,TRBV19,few,CASQLAGGQNNEQFF,TGTGCCAGTCAGCTAGCGGGAGGACAGAACAATGAGCAGTTCTTC
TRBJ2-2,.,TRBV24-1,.,CATSDPRPAGDELFF,TGTGCCACCAGTGATCCCCGGCCAGCCGGGGACGAGCTGTTTTTT
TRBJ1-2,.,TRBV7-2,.,CASSLTGSIYGYTF,TGTGCCAGCAGCCTAACCGGGAGCATCTATGGCTACACCTTC
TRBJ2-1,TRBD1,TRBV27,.,CASSLGTGRWDEQFF,TGTGCCAGCAGTTTAGGGACAGGGAGGTGGGATGAGCAGTTCTTC
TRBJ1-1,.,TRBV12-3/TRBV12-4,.,CASSLDVTSGSRMNTEAFF,TGTGCCAGCAGTTTGGATGTAACCTCAGGGTCAAGAATGAACACTGAAGCTTTCTTT
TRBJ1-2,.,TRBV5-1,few,CASSPVGEDIPGYTF,TGCGCCAGCTCCCCCGTAGGGGAGGATATACCTGGCTACACCTTC
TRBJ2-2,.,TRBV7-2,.,CASSIKGVSTGELFF,TGTGCCAGCAGCATCAAGGGGGTCTCTACCGGGGAGCTGTTTTTT
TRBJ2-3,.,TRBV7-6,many,CASSFLRETDTQYF,TGTGCCAGCAGCTTCCTTAGAGAGACAGATACGCAGTATTTT
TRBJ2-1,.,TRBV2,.,CASSDILLSAEQFF,TGTGCCAGCAGTGACATTTTGCTGTCTGCCGAGCAGTTCTTC
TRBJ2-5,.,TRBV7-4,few,CASSLDSGLETQYF,TGTGCCAGCAGCTTAGATTCGGGGCTGGAGACCCAGTACTTC
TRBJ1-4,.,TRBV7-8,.,CASSLRSRVGPTNEKLFF,TGTGCCAGCAGCTTACGGTCGAGGGTGGGCCCAACTAATGAAAAACTGTTTTTT
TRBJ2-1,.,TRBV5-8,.,CASSLGGGVYGNEQFF,TGTGCCAGCAGCTTGGGTGGCGGGGTATACGGCAATGAGCAGTTCTTC
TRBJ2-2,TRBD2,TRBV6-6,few,CASSYSSGGVFPGELFF,TGTGCCAGCAGTTACTCTAGCGGGGGTGTCTTCCCCGGGGAGCTGTTTTTT